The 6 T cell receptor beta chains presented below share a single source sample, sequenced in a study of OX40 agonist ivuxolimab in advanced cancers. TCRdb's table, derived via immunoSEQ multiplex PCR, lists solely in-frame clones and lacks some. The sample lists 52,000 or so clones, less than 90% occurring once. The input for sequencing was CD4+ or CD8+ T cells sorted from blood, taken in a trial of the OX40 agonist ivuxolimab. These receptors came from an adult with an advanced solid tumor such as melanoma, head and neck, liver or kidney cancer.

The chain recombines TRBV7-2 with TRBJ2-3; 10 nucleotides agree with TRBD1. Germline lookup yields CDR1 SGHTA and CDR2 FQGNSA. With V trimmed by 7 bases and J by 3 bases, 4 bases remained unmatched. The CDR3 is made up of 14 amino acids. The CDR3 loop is CASNRDRGTDTQYF. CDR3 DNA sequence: TGTGCCAGCAACCGGGACAGGGGAACAGATACGCAGTATTTT. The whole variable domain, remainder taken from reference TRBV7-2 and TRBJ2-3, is GAGVSQSPSNKVTEKGKDVELRCDPISGHTALYWYRQSLGQGLEFLIYFQGNSAPDKSGLPSDRFSAERTGGSVSTLTIQRTQQEDSAVYLCASNRDRGTDTQYFGPGTRLTVL.

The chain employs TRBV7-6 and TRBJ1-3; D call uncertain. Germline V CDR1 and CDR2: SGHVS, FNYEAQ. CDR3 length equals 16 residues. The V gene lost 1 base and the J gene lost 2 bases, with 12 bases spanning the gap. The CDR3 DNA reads TGTGCCAGCAGCTTAGGGCCAGTCGATACTGGAAACACCATATATTTT. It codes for CASSLGPVDTGNTIYF. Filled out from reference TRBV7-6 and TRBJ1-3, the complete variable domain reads GAGVSQSPRYKVTKRGQDVALRCDPISGHVSLYWYRQALGQGPEFLTYFNYEAQQDKSGLPNDRFSAERPEGSISTLTIQRTEQRDSAMYRCASSLGPVDTGNTIYFGEGSWLTVV.

The CDR3 reads CASSRRGEETQYF. The CDR3 DNA reads TGTGCCAGCAGCCGCCGCGGGGAGGAGACCCAGTACTTC. The chain combines TRBV7-2 with TRBJ2-5, with D maybe TRBD2 (6 bases). Per the germline V gene, CDR1 is SGHTA and CDR2 is FQGNSA. V gave up 5 bases and J gave up 5 bases, with 12 bases separating them. The CDR3 is made up of 13 amino acids.

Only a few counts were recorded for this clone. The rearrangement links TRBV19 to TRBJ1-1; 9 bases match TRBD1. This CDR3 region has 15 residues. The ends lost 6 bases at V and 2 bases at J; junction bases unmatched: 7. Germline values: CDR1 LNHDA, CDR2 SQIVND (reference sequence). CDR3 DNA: TGTGCCAGTAGGCCGGGACAGGGCTTTAACACTGAAGCTTTCTTT. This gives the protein CASRPGQGFNTEAFF.

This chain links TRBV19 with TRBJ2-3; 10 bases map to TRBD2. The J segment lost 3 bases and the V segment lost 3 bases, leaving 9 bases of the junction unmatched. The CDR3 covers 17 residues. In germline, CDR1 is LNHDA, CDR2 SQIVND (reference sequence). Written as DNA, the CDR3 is TGTGCCAGTAGTATCGCGGCGGAAGCGGGGGGGACAGATACGCAGTATTTT. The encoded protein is CASSIAAEAGGTDTQYF.

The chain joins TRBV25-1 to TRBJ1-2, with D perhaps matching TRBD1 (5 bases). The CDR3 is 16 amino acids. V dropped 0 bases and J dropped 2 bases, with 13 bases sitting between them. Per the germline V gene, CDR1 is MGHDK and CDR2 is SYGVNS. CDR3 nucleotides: TGTGCCAGCAGTGAATATAGTGCGGGGACCAACTATGGCTACACCTTC. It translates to CASSEYSAGTNYGYTF.